The 8 T cell receptor beta chains given below trace back to one sample, sequenced in a study of PD-L1 blockade in urothelial cancer. Only in-frame clones appear in the TCRdb table, and some are missing; sequencing was by immunoSEQ multiplex PCR. The table records about 80,000 clones, approximately 86% of them present only once. Sequenced here: PBMCs, sampled around atezolizumab (anti-PD-L1) treatment. The receptor source for this set is a woman aged 70-85 years with urothelial cancer.

The chain is built from TRBV4-1 and TRBJ1-2; 7 positions agree with TRBD1. Germline assignment: CDR1 MGHRA and CDR2 YSYEKL. CDR3 length equals 16 residues. V lost 2 bases and J lost 8; bases outside the gene matches: 14. In DNA form, the CDR3 reads TGCGCCAGCAGCCAAACCGACAGGGCCGGCGCAGTGGGCTACACCTTC. Its translation is CASSQTDRAGAVGYTF.

The J gene is TRBJ1-5, the V gene TRBV10-3; 9 nucleotides line up with TRBD1. The CDR3 sequence is 15 residues long. Germline-derived CDR1 and CDR2 are ENHRY and SYGVKD. Unmatched junction bases numbered 1, after V lost 4 bases and J lost 0 bases. CDR3 sequence (DNA): TGTGCCATCAGTGGACAGGGGGATAGCAATCAGCCCCAGCATTTT. Translation gives CAISGQGDSNQPQHF.

This chain joins TRBV27 and TRBJ2-7; possible D gene TRBD2, 6 bases. This CDR3 has 15 amino acids. V lost 3 bases and J lost 2, with 14 bases in between. Germline assignment: CDR1 MNHEY and CDR2 SMNVEV (reference sequence). CDR3: CASSFLRERAYEQYF. DNA of the CDR3: TGTGCCAGCAGTTTTTTACGGGAGAGGGCCTACGAGCAGTACTTC.

This chain connects TRBV11-2 to TRBJ2-7; the match to TRBD1 covers 10 bases. Germline-derived CDR1 and CDR2 are SGHAT and FQNNGV. The CDR3 loop spans 12 amino acids. V gave up 6 bases and J gave up 5 bases; unmatched junction bases: 1. CDR3 nucleotides: TGTGCCAGCAGGACAGGGGGCCACGAGCAGTACTTC. Its translation: CASRTGGHEQYF.

The V gene is TRBV29-1, the J gene TRBJ1-1, with D possibly being TRBD1 (6 bases). The CDR3 is 14 amino acids. Germline V gene data show CDR1 as SQVTM and CDR2 as ANQGSEA. The V end lost 7 bases, the J end lost 2 bases, and 17 bases lay between the germline ends. CDR3 nucleotides: TGCAGCGCGAACTCGGGGGGGCTAAACACTGAAGCTTTCTTT. Protein sequence: CSANSGGLNTEAFF.

V is TRBV27 and J is TRBJ2-7, with a tentative D call TRBD2 (6 bases). The CDR3 length is 14 residues. Germline assignment: CDR1 MNHEY and CDR2 SMNVEV (reference sequence). V was clipped by 1 base and J by 5 bases, with 12 bases between them. The CDR3 protein is CASSLWREGDEQYF. The CDR3 DNA follows: TGTGCCAGCAGTTTATGGCGGGAAGGTGACGAGCAGTACTTC.

V is TRBV4-3 and J is TRBJ2-1, with 12 bases lining up with TRBD2. V shed 0 bases, J shed 0 bases, and the junction held 3 bases outside the gene matches. The germline CDR1 and CDR2 sequences are LGHNA and YSLEER. This CDR3 contains 18 residues. The CDR3 region is CASSQDRLAGVSYNEQFF. The CDR3 DNA is TGCGCCAGCAGCCAAGATAGACTAGCGGGAGTCTCCTACAATGAGCAGTTCTTC.

CDR3 DNA sequence: TGTGCCATCAGGGACAGGGGCTCTGGAAACACCATATATTTT. It yields the protein CAIRDRGSGNTIYF. The rearrangement links TRBV10-3 to TRBJ1-3, with TRBD1 identical over 9 bases. From germline, CDR1 is ENHRY and CDR2 SYGVKD. The ends lost 6 bases at V and 0 bases at J; junction bases unmatched: 0. The CDR3 extends over 14 amino acids.